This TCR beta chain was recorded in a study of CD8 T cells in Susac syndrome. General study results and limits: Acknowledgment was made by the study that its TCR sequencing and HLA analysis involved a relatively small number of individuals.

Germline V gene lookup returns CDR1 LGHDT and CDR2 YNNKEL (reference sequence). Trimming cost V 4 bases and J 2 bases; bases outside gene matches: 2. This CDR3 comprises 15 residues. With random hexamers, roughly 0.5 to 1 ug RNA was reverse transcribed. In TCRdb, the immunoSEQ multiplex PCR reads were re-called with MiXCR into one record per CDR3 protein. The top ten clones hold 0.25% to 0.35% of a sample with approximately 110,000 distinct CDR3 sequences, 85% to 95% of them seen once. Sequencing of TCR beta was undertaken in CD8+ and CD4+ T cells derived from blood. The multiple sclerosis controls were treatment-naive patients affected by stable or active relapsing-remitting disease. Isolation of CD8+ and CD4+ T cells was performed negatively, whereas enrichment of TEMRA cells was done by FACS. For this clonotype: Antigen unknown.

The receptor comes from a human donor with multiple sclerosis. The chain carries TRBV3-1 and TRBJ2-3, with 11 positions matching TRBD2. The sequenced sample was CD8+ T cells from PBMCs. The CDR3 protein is CASSLGLAVTDTQYF. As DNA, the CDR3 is TGTGCCAGCAGCCTGGGACTAGCGGTCACAGATACGCAGTATTTT.